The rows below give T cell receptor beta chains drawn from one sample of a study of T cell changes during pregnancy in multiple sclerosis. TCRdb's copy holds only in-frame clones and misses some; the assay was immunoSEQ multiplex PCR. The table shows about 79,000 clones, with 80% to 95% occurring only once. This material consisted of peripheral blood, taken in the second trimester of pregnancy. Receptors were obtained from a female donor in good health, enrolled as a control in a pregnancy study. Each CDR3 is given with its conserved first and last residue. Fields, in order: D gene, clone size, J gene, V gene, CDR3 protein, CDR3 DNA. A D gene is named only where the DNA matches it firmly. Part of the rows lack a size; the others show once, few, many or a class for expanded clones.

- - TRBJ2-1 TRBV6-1 CASSEVVGGGLYNEQFF TGTGCCAGCAGTGAAGTTGTAGGGGGGGGGCTTTACAATGAGCAGTTCTTC
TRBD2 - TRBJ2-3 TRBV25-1 CASSPNPETSGSTDTQYF TGTGCCAGCAGTCCAAACCCCGAGACTAGCGGGAGCACAGATACGCAGTATTTT
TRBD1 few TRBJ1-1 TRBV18 CASSPETGGQTEAFF TGTGCCAGCTCACCAGAGACAGGGGGCCAAACTGAAGCTTTCTTT
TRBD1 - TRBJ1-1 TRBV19 CASSLQGQYYTEAFF TGTGCCAGTAGTTTACAGGGACAGTACTACACTGAAGCTTTCTTT
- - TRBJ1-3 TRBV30 CAYNSGNTIYF TGTGCCTATAACTCTGGAAACACCATATATTTT
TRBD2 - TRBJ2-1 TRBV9 CASSLGLAGASISNEQFF TGTGCCAGCAGCTTGGGACTAGCGGGGGCCTCAATTTCCAATGAGCAGTTCTTC
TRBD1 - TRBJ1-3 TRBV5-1 CASSPRQGYGNTIYF TGCGCCAGCAGCCCAAGACAGGGGTACGGAAACACCATATATTTT
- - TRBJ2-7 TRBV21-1 CASSERTPSRDEQYF TGTGCCAGCAGCGAAAGAACTCCCTCCCGCGACGAGCAGTACTTC
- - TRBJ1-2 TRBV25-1 CASSEYTGKEDNYGYTF TGTGCCAGCAGTGAATACACAGGGAAGGAGGATAACTATGGCTACACCTTC
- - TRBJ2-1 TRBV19 CASSISDRYNEQFF TGTGCCAGTAGTATATCTGACAGATACAATGAGCAGTTCTTC
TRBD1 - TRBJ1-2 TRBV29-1 CSAWTGQVTGYTF TGCAGCGCCTGGACGGGACAGGTTACTGGCTACACCTTC
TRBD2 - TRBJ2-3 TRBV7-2 CASSPRLAGSTDTQYF TGTGCCAGCAGCCCCCGACTAGCGGGGAGCACAGATACGCAGTATTTT
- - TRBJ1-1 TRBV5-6 CASSSTGQMNTEAFF TGTGCCAGCAGCTCGACTGGACAGATGAACACTGAAGCTTTCTTT
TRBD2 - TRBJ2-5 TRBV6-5 CATGPRGGQETQYF TGTGCCACCGGCCCCCGGGGGGGCCAAGAGACCCAGTACTTC
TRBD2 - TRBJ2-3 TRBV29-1 CSVVGREDTQYF TGCAGCGTTGTAGGGAGGGAAGATACGCAGTATTTT
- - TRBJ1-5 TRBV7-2 CASSLQGSNQPQHF TGTGCCAGCAGCTTACAGGGGAGCAATCAGCCCCAGCATTTT
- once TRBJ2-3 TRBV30 CAWRLDRPTDTQYF TGTGCCTGGAGGCTAGACAGGCCCACAGATACGCAGTATTTT
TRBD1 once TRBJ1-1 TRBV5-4 CASSLAQGAGTEAFF TGTGCCAGCAGCTTAGCTCAGGGGGCGGGCACTGAAGCTTTCTTT
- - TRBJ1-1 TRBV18 CASSPTDWGNTEAFF TGTGCCAGCTCACCCACGGACTGGGGGAACACTGAAGCTTTCTTT
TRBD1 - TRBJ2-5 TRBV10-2 CASSEDFGHRGLETQYF TGCGCCAGCAGCGAAGATTTCGGACACAGGGGGTTGGAGACCCAGTACTTC
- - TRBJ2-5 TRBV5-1 CASSSSVTETQYF TGCGCCAGCAGCTCCTCGGTTACTGAGACCCAGTACTTC
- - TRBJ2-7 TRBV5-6 CASSLRGAYEQYF TGTGCCAGCAGCTTGCGAGGCGCCTACGAGCAGTACTTC
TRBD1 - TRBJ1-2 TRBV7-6 CASSLQGAYDGYTF TGTGCCAGCAGCTTACAGGGGGCGTACGATGGCTACACCTTC
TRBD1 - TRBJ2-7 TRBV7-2 CASSLYRGPNYEQYF TGTGCCAGCAGCTTATACAGGGGCCCCAACTACGAGCAGTACTTC
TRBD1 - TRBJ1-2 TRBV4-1 CASSHAGTGDYGYTF TGCGCCAGCAGCCACGCCGGGACAGGGGACTATGGCTACACCTTC
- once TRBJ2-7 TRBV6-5 CASSTLNPYEQYF TGTGCCAGCAGCACCCTAAATCCCTACGAGCAGTACTTC
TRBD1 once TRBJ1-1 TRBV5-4 CASSFYNRGRGTEAFF TGTGCCAGCAGCTTTTATAACAGGGGCCGGGGGACTGAAGCTTTCTTT
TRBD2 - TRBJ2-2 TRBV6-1 CASSAPTSGSTGELFF TGTGCCAGCAGTGCCCCGACTAGCGGGAGCACCGGGGAGCTGTTTTTT
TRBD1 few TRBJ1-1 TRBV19 CASSIWLKGTGNTEAFF TGTGCCAGTAGTATCTGGCTGAAGGGGACAGGGAACACTGAAGCTTTCTTT
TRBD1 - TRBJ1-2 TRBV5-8 CASSLDRGQSGGYTF TGTGCCAGCAGCTTAGACAGGGGGCAATCGGGTGGCTACACCTTC
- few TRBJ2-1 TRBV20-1 CLTAVDNEQFF TGCCTAACAGCGGTGGACAATGAGCAGTTCTTC
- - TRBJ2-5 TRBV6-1 CASTPFQETQYF TGTGCCAGTACACCCTTCCAAGAGACCCAGTACTTC
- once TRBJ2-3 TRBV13 CASSPGDSPTDTQYF TGTGCCAGCAGCCCGGGGGACAGTCCGACAGATACGCAGTATTTT
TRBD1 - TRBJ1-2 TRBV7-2 CASSFLGQGTGYTF TGTGCCAGCAGCTTCCTAGGACAGGGGACTGGCTACACCTTC
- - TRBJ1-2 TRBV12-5 CASGLGRDYGYTF TGTGCTAGTGGTTTGGGCAGGGATTATGGCTACACCTTC
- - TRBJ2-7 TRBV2 CASSEGVGQNYEQYF TGTGCCAGCAGTGAAGGGGTGGGGCAGAACTACGAGCAGTACTTC
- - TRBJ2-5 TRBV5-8 CASSHGGAHLKTQYF TGTGCCAGCAGCCATGGGGGGGCCCACTTAAAGACCCAGTACTTC
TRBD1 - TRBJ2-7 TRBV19 CASSPRGTGITYEQYF TGTGCCAGTAGTCCCCGAGGGACAGGGATCACCTACGAGCAGTACTTC
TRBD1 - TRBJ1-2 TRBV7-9 CASSITGEINYGYTF TGTGCCAGCAGCATAACAGGGGAAATCAACTATGGCTACACCTTC
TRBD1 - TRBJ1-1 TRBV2 CASARQGGGTEAFF TGTGCCAGCGCCCGACAGGGGGGGGGCACTGAAGCTTTCTTT
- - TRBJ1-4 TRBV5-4 CASSTDPGEEEKLFF TGTGCCAGCAGCACGGACCCAGGGGAAGAAGAAAAACTGTTTTTT
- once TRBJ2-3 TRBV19 CASSVYRGTDTQYF TGTGCCAGTAGTGTTTACCGGGGGACAGATACGCAGTATTTT
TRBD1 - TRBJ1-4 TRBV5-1 CASSAGGGQNEKLFF TGCGCCAGCAGCGCCGGGGGGGGACAGAATGAAAAACTGTTTTTT
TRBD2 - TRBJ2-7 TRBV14 CASSARGGLNEQYF TGTGCCAGCAGCGCGCGGGGGGGCCTTAACGAGCAGTACTTC
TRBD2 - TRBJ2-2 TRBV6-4 CASSSSGENTGELFF TGTGCCAGCAGCTCTAGCGGGGAGAACACCGGGGAGCTGTTTTTT
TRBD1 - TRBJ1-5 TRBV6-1 CASRGTGDNQPQHF TGTGCCAGCAGGGGGACAGGAGACAATCAGCCCCAGCATTTT